This T cell receptor beta chain was documented in a study of T cells after yellow fever vaccination (dated by TCRdb to between 2017 and 2020). For the study in its entirety: The SMART-Seq v4 Ultra Low Input RNA kit was used to prepare libraries from fractions with low cell numbers. To follow T-cell clones before and after primary and booster YFV17D yellow fever vaccination, bulk TCR alpha and beta repertoires were sequenced over time. The cohort comprised two healthy male donors, one aged 18 to 29 and one aged 30 to 40 years. Blood samples were taken at several timepoints before and after primary and secondary immunization, and bulk PBMC replicates and cell subsets were isolated. On the study overall, not on this receptor specifically: FACS-sorted repertoires could contain abundant contaminating clonotypes from the bulk population, so computational filtering was required. Only a couple of donors were included in the study, so the extent to which the findings can be generalized is limited. A small fraction of clonotypes showed up in both the CD4 and CD8 compartments, probably as a result of convergent recombination. Compared with the primary T-cell response, the secondary T-cell response was faster but weaker, reaching its peak on day 5 rather than on day 15. After the booster, most clones that had expanded after primary vaccination were detected again (around 95% of CD4 and more than 85% of CD8), suggesting broad maintenance of memory.

Synthesis of TCR cDNA relied on 5'RACE template switching, a step that introduced a universal primer site along with unique molecular identifiers. cDNA synthesis was primed from both the TCR alpha and TCR beta constant segments. Library amplification used two PCR steps, and the second PCR step added sample barcodes and sequencing adapters. Sequencing of libraries was performed on Illumina HiSeq 2500 (2x100 bp) or NovaSeq (2x150 bp). The study's own analysis went as follows. MIGEC handled demultiplexing of reads and collapsing into UMI consensus sequences, while MiXCR performed V(D)J alignment. Vaccine-responding clonotypes were defined with edgeR using replicate PBMC samples, requiring FDR below 0.01 and a log2 fold change above 5 up to day 15. CD4 or CD8 identity was assigned to each bulk clonotype according to whether the clonotype was present at higher abundance in the sequenced CD4 repertoire or the sequenced CD8 repertoire. The public reads were quality trimmed at Q25 with fastp and then assembled into clones with MiXCR by TCRdb, keeping productive beta chains. Here each entry gathers all rows of one CDR3 protein and keeps the most common genes and DNA. For this entry, the V and J calls and clone size follow TCRdb and not the study's own pipeline. The sample table records hundreds of thousands of distinct CDR3 sequences; less than 20% of these occur just once. The ten top clones hold around 16% of the sample.

Regarding this clonotype: The antigen this receptor binds is unknown. No much larger clone is present one base from it, and per-base qualities are unavailable.

The sample's treatment or condition label, in plain terms: live attenuated yellow fever vaccine strain. Two biological replicates of bulk PBMCs were collected at each blood-draw timepoint. PBMCs were isolated from peripheral blood using a standard Ficoll-Paque protocol. TriZol was used to extract RNA from bulk PBMCs, from CD4 and CD8 fractions, and from dextramer-positive and dextramer-negative fractions. CDR1 and CDR2 are read off the germline V gene as SGHRS and YFSETQ. The trim is 5 bases for V and 10 bases for J, with a gap of 16 bases between the germline ends. From cysteine to phenylalanine, the CDR3 is 14 amino acids long. Only the CDR3 DNA stays, 42 bases, in frame from base 1.

This material consisted of PBMCs, taken 5 days after the first yellow fever vaccination. The chain was built from TRBV5-1 and TRBJ1-6; a weak D assignment points to TRBD1 (5 bases agree). The receptor comes from a man in his late teens or twenties who received the YFV17D yellow fever vaccine. DNA sequence: TGCGCCAGCAGTGCCGGGACCAACAGATCACCCCTCCACTTT. Its coded protein is CASSAGTNRSPLHF.